This entry lists 10 T cell receptor beta chains sequenced from one sample in a study of blood T cell repertoires in COVID-19. Sequenced by immunoSEQ multiplex PCR; TCRdb stores in-frame clones only, minus some. The sample records a few hundred thousand clones, more than 65% being singletons. Sequencing was carried out using peripheral blood. These TCRs come from a person between 65 and 80 years old with COVID-19, enrolled during active disease.

This clone occurred a few times. J is TRBJ1-2 and V is TRBV7-9, with a tentative D call TRBD1 (6 bases). The CDR3 is 13 residues long. Germline assignment: CDR1 SEHNR and CDR2 FQNEAQ (reference sequence). The germline V and J ends were trimmed by 5 bases and 7 bases, with 14 bases remaining between them. The CDR3 sequence is CASSPTGFGGYTF. CDR3 bases: TGTGCCAGCAGCCCCACAGGGTTTGGTGGCTACACCTTC.

This clone appeared once. The chain employs TRBV6-2 or TRBV6-3 and TRBJ1-1, with unresolved D. The CDR3 is 13 amino acids. The germline V gene has CDR1 MNHEY and CDR2 SVGEGT. The ends were cut back, 5 bases at V and 4 bases at J, with 11 bases in the middle. In DNA form, the CDR3 reads TGTGCCAGCAGTCCCCGACCAGGCACTGAAGCTTTCTTT. As protein: CASSPRPGTEAFF.

This clone was picked up one time. The rearrangement uses TRBV7-2 and TRBJ2-1; 9 bases agree with TRBD2. Germline trimming cut 5 bases from V and 11 bases from J; bases unmatched to any gene: 16. There are 16 residues in the CDR3. Germline CDR1 is SGHTA and CDR2 is FQGNSA. The CDR3 sequence: CASSQLTGTSLGQQFF. CDR3 nucleotide sequence: TGTGCCAGCAGCCAACTAACCGGGACTAGCCTTGGACAGCAGTTCTTC. The whole variable domain, remainder taken from reference TRBV7-2 and TRBJ2-1, is GAGVSQSPSNKVTEKGKDVELRCDPISGHTALYWYRQSLGQGLEFLIYFQGNSAPDKSGLPSDRFSAERTGGSVSTLTIQRTQQEDSAVYLCASSQLTGTSLGQQFFGPGTRLTVL.

Many counts were recorded for this clone. This chain uses TRBV6-5 with TRBJ2-1, with TRBD2 matching 10 bases. V lost 8 bases to trimming and J lost 5 bases; unmatched junction nucleotides: 3. From germline, CDR1 is MNHEY and CDR2 SVGAGI. The CDR3 extends over 13 amino acids. Here the CDR3 reads CASAGLADNEQFF. The CDR3, as DNA: TGTGCCAGCGCCGGACTAGCGGACAATGAGCAGTTCTTC.

As for this clone: At the DNA level, this CDR3 is encoded by other sequences in the same sample as well. The rearrangement links TRBV7-9 to TRBJ2-5; TRBD1 matches 7 bases. V was clipped by 5 bases and J by 2 bases; unmatched bases: 8. The CDR3 covers 15 residues. Germline V gene lookup returns CDR1 SEHNR and CDR2 FQNEAQ (reference sequence). The CDR3 DNA follows: TGTGCCAGCAGCCTCAGACAGGGCCTTCAAGAGACCCAGTACTTC. Translated, it gives CASSLRQGLQETQYF.

V is TRBV15 and J is TRBJ2-5; TRBD1 matches at 11 bases. Germline CDR1 is LNHNV and CDR2 is YYDKDF (reference sequence). J was trimmed by 2 bases and V by 1 base; bases with no gene match: 3. The length of the CDR3 is 16 residues. The CDR3 spells CATSRVDRGLQETQYF. In nucleotides, the CDR3 is TGTGCCACCAGCAGAGTGGACAGGGGGCTTCAAGAGACCCAGTACTTC.

The chain is built from TRBV7-8 and TRBJ2-7, with a possible D match to TRBD2 (6 bases). The CDR3 contains 16 residues. Trimming removed 1 base at V and 2 bases at J, with 15 bases between. CDR1 SGHVS and CDR2 FQNEAQ come from the germline V gene. CDR3 in DNA: TGTGCCAGCAGCTTAGGAATCCAGGGAGGTACCTACGAGCAGTACTTC. This translates into CASSLGIQGGTYEQYF.

This clone was seen a few times. The chain uses TRBV6-5 and TRBJ2-7, with D perhaps matching TRBD1 (5 bases). This CDR3 contains 14 residues. From germline, CDR1 is MNHEY and CDR2 SVGAGI. The ends were cut back, 0 bases at V and 4 bases at J, with 10 bases in the middle. CDR3 protein: CASSYSPGIYEQYF. Written as DNA, the CDR3 is TGTGCCAGCAGTTACTCACCAGGGATTTACGAGCAGTACTTC.

V usage is TRBV4-1 and J usage is TRBJ2-7; a weak D match, TRBD2 (6 bases). Germline V CDR1 and CDR2: MGHRA, YSYEKL. The length of the CDR3 is 15 residues. Trimming shortened V by 2 bases and J by 0 bases, and 11 bases separated the two germline ends. DNA for the CDR3: TGCGCCAGCAGCCAAATCGGGGGAAGCTCCTACGAGCAGTACTTC. This encodes CASSQIGGSSYEQYF.

This clone was detected a few times. The chain is built from TRBV19 and TRBJ2-6, with D perhaps matching TRBD1 (5 bases). The germline V gene has CDR1 LNHDA and CDR2 SQIVND (reference sequence). CDR3 length: 18 residues. V dropped 4 bases and J dropped 0 bases, with 16 bases sitting between them. CDR3: CASSSRTPSPSGANVLTF. Here the CDR3 DNA reads TGTGCCAGTAGTAGTCGGACACCCTCACCCTCTGGGGCCAACGTCCTGACTTTC.